This T cell receptor beta chain appears in the sequencing data of a study of cytomegalovirus exposure and HLA in healthy donors. This CDR3 is built from 15 residues. CDR1 is LGHNT and CDR2 is FRNRAP in the germline V gene. Losses at the gene ends were 6 bases for V and 5 bases for J; bases not matched to a gene: 7. Clones were read by immunoSEQ multiplex PCR, and TCRdb kept only the in-frame ones, dropping some. The sample carries under 250,000 clones, around nine tenths recorded once. The source of this sequence is a woman aged 18-35 years in good health and CMV-seronegative. The gene calls are TRBV12-5 and TRBJ2-3, with 11 bases aligning to TRBD1. The specimen was PBMCs. CDR3 coding DNA: TGTGCTAGTGGATGGACAGGGGGCTACGGAGATACGCAGTATTTT. Its translation is CASGWTGGYGDTQYF.